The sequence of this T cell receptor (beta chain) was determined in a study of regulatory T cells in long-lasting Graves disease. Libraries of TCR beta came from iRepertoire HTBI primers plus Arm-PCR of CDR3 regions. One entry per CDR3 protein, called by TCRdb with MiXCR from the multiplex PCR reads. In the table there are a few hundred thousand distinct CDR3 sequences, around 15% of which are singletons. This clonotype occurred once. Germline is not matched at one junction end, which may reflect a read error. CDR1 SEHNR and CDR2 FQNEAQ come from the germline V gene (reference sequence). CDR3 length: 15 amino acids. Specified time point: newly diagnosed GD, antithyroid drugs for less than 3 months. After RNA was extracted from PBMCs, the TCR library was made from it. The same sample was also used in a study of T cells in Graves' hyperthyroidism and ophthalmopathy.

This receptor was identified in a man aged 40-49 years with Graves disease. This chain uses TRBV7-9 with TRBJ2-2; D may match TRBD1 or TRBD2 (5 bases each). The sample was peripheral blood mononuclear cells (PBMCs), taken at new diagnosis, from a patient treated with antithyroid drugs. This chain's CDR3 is CASSSSSGPPGDLFF. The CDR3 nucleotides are TGTGCCAGCAGCTCCTCGTCGGGGCCCCCCGGGGACCTGTTTTTT.